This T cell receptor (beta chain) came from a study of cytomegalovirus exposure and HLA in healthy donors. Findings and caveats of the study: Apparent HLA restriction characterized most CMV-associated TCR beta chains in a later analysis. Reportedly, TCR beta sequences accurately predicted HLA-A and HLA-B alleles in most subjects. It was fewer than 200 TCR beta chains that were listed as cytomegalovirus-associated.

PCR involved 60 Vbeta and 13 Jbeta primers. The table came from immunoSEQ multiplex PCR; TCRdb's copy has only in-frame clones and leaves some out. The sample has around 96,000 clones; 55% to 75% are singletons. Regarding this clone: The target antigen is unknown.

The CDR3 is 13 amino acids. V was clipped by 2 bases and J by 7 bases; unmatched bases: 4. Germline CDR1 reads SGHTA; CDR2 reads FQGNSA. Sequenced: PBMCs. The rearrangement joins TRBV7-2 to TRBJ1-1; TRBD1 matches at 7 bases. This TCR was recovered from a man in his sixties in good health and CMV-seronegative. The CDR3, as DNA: TGTGCCAGCAGCTTAAGGGGGCGCGTTGAAGCTTTCTTT. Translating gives CASSLRGRVEAFF.